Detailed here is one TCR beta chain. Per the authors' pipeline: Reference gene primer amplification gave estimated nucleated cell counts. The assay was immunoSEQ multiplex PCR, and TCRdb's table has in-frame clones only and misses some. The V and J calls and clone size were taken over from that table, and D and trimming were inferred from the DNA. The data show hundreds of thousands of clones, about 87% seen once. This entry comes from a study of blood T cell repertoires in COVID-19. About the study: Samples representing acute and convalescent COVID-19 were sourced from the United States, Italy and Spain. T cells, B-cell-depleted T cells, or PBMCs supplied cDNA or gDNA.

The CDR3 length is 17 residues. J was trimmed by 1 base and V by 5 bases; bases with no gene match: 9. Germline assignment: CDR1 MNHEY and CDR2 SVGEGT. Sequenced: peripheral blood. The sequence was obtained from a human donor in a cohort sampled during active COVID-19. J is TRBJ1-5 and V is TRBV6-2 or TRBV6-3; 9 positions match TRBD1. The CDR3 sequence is CASSNPGTGFSNQPQHF. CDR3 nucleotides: TGTGCCAGCAGTAATCCCGGGACAGGGTTCAGCAATCAGCCCCAGCATTTT.